This entry is about one T cell receptor (beta chain). The sample belongs to a study of blood T cell repertoires in COVID-19. On the study more broadly: The United States, Italy and Spain supplied acute and convalescent COVID-19 samples. T cells, B-cell-depleted T cells, or PBMCs supplied cDNA or gDNA.

Some clones are missing from TCRdb's copy, which holds only in-frame ones; the method was immunoSEQ multiplex PCR. The data contain around 500,000 clones, approximately 85% of them singletons. CDR1 and CDR2 from the germline V gene are LNHDA and SQIVND (reference sequence). V was clipped by 7 bases and J by 5 bases, with 23 bases between them. CDR3 length: 16 residues. The clonotype was recovered from a human donor in a cohort sampled during active COVID-19. The V call is TRBV19, the J call TRBJ1-1, with D possibly TRBD1 on 6 matching bases. Sequenced material: peripheral blood. The CDR3 protein is CASIPLITGLGTEAFF. The CDR3 bases are TGTGCCAGTATTCCCTTAATTACAGGGCTGGGAACTGAAGCTTTCTTT.